The rows below give T cell receptor beta chains drawn from one sample of a study of blood T cell repertoires in COVID-19. Method: immunoSEQ multiplex PCR; TCRdb's copy keeps in-frame clones and lacks some. The sample includes 250,000 to 350,000 clones, around 90% seen only once; the top ten take 2% to 2.5%. Sequencing was performed on peripheral blood. These receptors were taken from a woman aged 45-65 years who had recovered from COVID-19. Both conserved end residues are part of each CDR3. D genes are given only for firm matches. Clone sizes are given selectively: once, few, many, or a class where the clone is expanded.

j_gene: TRBJ2-7; v_gene: TRBV4-2; abundance: once; d_gene: -; CDR3nt: TGTGCCAGCAGCCACTTACGCGTCGGGGGAGGTGTCGACGAGCAGTACTTC; CDR3aa: CASSHLRVGGGVDEQYF
j_gene: TRBJ2-7; v_gene: TRBV6-5; abundance: -; d_gene: TRBD1; CDR3nt: TGTGCCAGCAGTTACTCGAGGGACAGGTACGAGCAGTACTTC; CDR3aa: CASSYSRDRYEQYF
j_gene: TRBJ2-5; v_gene: TRBV18; abundance: -; d_gene: -; CDR3nt: TGTGCCAGCTCACCAGCGGGCCCTGTGAGGCAAGAGACCCAGTACTTC; CDR3aa: CASSPAGPVRQETQYF
j_gene: TRBJ1-4; v_gene: TRBV18; abundance: -; d_gene: TRBD1; CDR3nt: TGTGCCAGCTCACCACGGGGACAGGGGCAAGCGGCTAATGAAAAACTGTTTTTT; CDR3aa: CASSPRGQGQAANEKLFF
j_gene: TRBJ2-1; v_gene: TRBV7-3; abundance: -; d_gene: TRBD1; CDR3nt: TGTGCCAGCAGTACCCAGACAGGGGAGCAGTTCTTC; CDR3aa: CASSTQTGEQFF
j_gene: TRBJ1-1; v_gene: TRBV2; abundance: -; d_gene: -; CDR3nt: TGTGCCAGCCGACAGATTGAAGCTTTCTTT; CDR3aa: CASRQIEAFF
j_gene: TRBJ2-2; v_gene: TRBV10-1; abundance: -; d_gene: -; CDR3nt: TGCGCCAGCAGTGATCCAACCAACGGGACACATCACCACGGGGAGCTGTTTTTT; CDR3aa: CASSDPTNGTHHHGELFF
j_gene: TRBJ1-2; v_gene: TRBV7-9; abundance: many; d_gene: TRBD1; CDR3nt: TGTGCCAGCAGCTTCCCTGGGACAGGGGTTAACTATGGCTACACCTTC; CDR3aa: CASSFPGTGVNYGYTF
j_gene: TRBJ2-5; v_gene: TRBV19; abundance: -; d_gene: -; CDR3nt: TGTGCCAGTAGCCCTGGACAGTACCAAGAGACCCAGTACTTC; CDR3aa: CASSPGQYQETQYF
j_gene: TRBJ2-1; v_gene: TRBV27; abundance: -; d_gene: TRBD2; CDR3nt: TGTGCCAGCAGTACGAGGACTAGCGTATCGTCCTACAATGAGCAGTTCTTC; CDR3aa: CASSTRTSVSSYNEQFF
j_gene: TRBJ1-6; v_gene: TRBV14; abundance: -; d_gene: -; CDR3nt: TGTGCCAGCAGCCTAAGAACAGGGATGAATTCACCCCTCCACTTT; CDR3aa: CASSLRTGMNSPLHF
j_gene: TRBJ1-2; v_gene: TRBV9; abundance: -; d_gene: -; CDR3nt: TGTGCCAGCAGCGTAGATCTTCGGGGGGCGTTTTATGGCTACACCTTC; CDR3aa: CASSVDLRGAFYGYTF
j_gene: TRBJ1-1; v_gene: TRBV12-3/TRBV12-4; abundance: -; d_gene: TRBD1; CDR3nt: TGTGCCAGCACCCAAGGGGGCTATTATGCTTTCTTT; CDR3aa: CASTQGGYYAFF
j_gene: TRBJ2-5; v_gene: TRBV6-2/TRBV6-3; abundance: -; d_gene: TRBD2; CDR3nt: TGTGCCAGCAGTTACTCGAGGGGCATAAGCGGGAGGCCCGATTTAGAGACCCAGTACTTC; CDR3aa: CASSYSRGISGRPDLETQYF
j_gene: TRBJ2-2; v_gene: TRBV19; abundance: -; d_gene: -; CDR3nt: TGTGCCAGTAGTACAAGGGGGGGCACCGGGGAGCTGTTTTTT; CDR3aa: CASSTRGGTGELFF
j_gene: TRBJ1-2; v_gene: TRBV5-6; abundance: -; d_gene: -; CDR3nt: TGTGCCAGCAGCTTACAGGGTATAAACTATGGCTACACCTTC; CDR3aa: CASSLQGINYGYTF
j_gene: TRBJ2-7; v_gene: TRBV4-3; abundance: -; d_gene: -; CDR3nt: TGCGCCAGCAGCCAAGATTATAGCGAGCTGTACGAGCAGTACTTC; CDR3aa: CASSQDYSELYEQYF
j_gene: TRBJ2-2; v_gene: TRBV4-1; abundance: -; d_gene: -; CDR3nt: TGCGCCAGCAGCCAAGATCTAGGACAGTGGGCGAACACCGGGGAGCTGTTTTTT; CDR3aa: CASSQDLGQWANTGELFF
j_gene: TRBJ2-7; v_gene: TRBV4-2; abundance: few; d_gene: TRBD2; CDR3nt: TGTGCCAGCAGCCGTGAGGTCGGGGGGGGCGACTACGAGCAGTACTTC; CDR3aa: CASSREVGGGDYEQYF
j_gene: TRBJ1-2; v_gene: TRBV2; abundance: -; d_gene: -; CDR3nt: TGTGCCAGCAGTGTAGAGGGCCTAAGGGATGGCTACACCTTC; CDR3aa: CASSVEGLRDGYTF